Described below is a single T cell receptor beta chain sequence and its context. V lost 0 bases and J 6 bases, leaving 9 bases between the germline ends. Germline lookup yields CDR1 GTSNPN and CDR2 SVGIG (reference sequence). The CDR3 runs to 13 residues. The data originate from a study of shared T cell receptors in the human thymus. Libraries were prepared by immunoSEQ multiplex PCR; TCRdb keeps only in-frame clonotypes and omits some of them. The sample consists of approximately 760,000 clones, roughly 85% of them appearing once. Separately, the same data were catalogued under a study of human thymus T cells. From that report: Immunologically healthy infants in Finland undergoing congenital heart defect surgery were the donors.

Material for sequencing was thymocytes. This rearrangement joins TRBV30 to TRBJ1-5, with D hard to call. The sequence came from a girl less than two years old with a congenital heart defect. The CDR3 loop is CAWSVGGGQPQHF. The CDR3 nucleotides read TGTGCCTGGAGTGTAGGAGGAGGTCAGCCCCAGCATTTT.